This TCR beta chain was profiled in a study of regulatory T cells in long-lasting Graves disease. The TCR beta library used iRepertoire HTBI primers with Arm-PCR amplification of CDR3. TCRdb processed the multiplex PCR reads anew with MiXCR; each CDR3 protein has one entry. The sample yields around 500,000 distinct CDR3 sequences, around 12% seen once. The CDR3 has 15 amino acids. Germline V CDR1 and CDR2: LGHDT, YNNKEL (reference sequence). V trimming: 0 bases; J trimming: 4 bases; junction bases outside the gene matches: 2. Regarding time point: newly diagnosed GD, antithyroid drugs for less than 3 months. With RNA extracted from PBMCs as input, the TCR library was made. These data are also associated with another study on T cells in Graves' hyperthyroidism and ophthalmopathy.

This sequence originates from a woman aged 30 to 39 with Graves disease. The chain employs TRBV3-1 and TRBJ2-1, with 8 bases lining up with TRBD1. The sequences come from peripheral blood mononuclear cells (PBMCs), collected at new diagnosis, from a patient treated with antithyroid drugs. The CDR3 DNA reads TGTGCCAGCAGCCAAGACAGGGGGCGATACAATGAGCAGTTCTTC. This gives the protein CASSQDRGRYNEQFF.